Shown below are 20 T cell receptor beta chains from a single sample sequenced in a study of T and B cells in COVID-19 patients. From blood, about 230-500 ng of genomic DNA served as TRB template. Multiplex PCR with BIOMED2 TRB-A/B primer pools amplified TRB rearrangements. TCRdb fed the multiplex PCR reads into MiXCR, producing one record per CDR3 protein. The table has about 1,500 distinct CDR3 sequences, roughly 25% seen once. Sequencing was performed on blood. The receptors were sampled from a human donor with active COVID-19.

The CDR3, as DNA: TGCGCCAGTAAAGGGAGTCTCGGAGCGGATACGCAGTATTTT. This codes for CASKGSLGADTQYF. This chain connects TRBV5-1 to TRBJ2-3, with D maybe TRBD2 (5 bases). CDR1 and CDR2 (germline): SGHRS, YFSETQ. The CDR3 length is 14 residues. V was clipped by 8 bases and J by 6 bases, with 19 bases between them.

This clonotype has more than one count but fewer than ten. The J gene is TRBJ2-1, the V gene TRBV20-1, with D maybe TRBD2 (5 bases). The CDR3 is made up of 14 amino acids. Trimming removed 5 bases at V and 7 bases at J, with 18 bases between. The germline CDR1 and CDR2 sequences are DFQATT and SNEGSKA (reference sequence). CDR3 protein: CSAPLRVMGNEQFF. DNA of the CDR3: TGCAGTGCTCCCCTGAGGGTTATGGGGAATGAGCAGTTCTTC.

The chain uses TRBV29-1 and TRBJ2-3, with 7 bases that match TRBD2. The V gene's germline CDR1 is SQVTM and CDR2 ANQGSEA. J lost 0 bases, V lost 0 bases, and 0 bases had no gene match. The CDR3 length is 14 residues. The CDR3 DNA is TGCAGCGTTGAAGATAGCGGGAGCACAGATACGCAGTATTTT. It codes for CSVEDSGSTDTQYF.

This clonotype is classed as medium-sized (0.01 to 0.1%). The chain recombines TRBV11-1 with TRBJ2-7, with D unresolved. V lost 1 base to trimming and J lost 1 base, with 11 bases between them. Germline V CDR1 and CDR2: SGHAT, FQDESV (reference sequence). The CDR3 runs to 15 residues. CDR3 protein: CASSLETGLSYEQYF. The CDR3 DNA sequence: TGTGCCAGCAGCTTAGAGACGGGTTTATCCTACGAGCAGTACTTC.

This clonotype is categorized as medium-sized (0.01 to 0.1%). V is TRBV19 and J is TRBJ1-1; 7 nucleotides align to TRBD1. V dropped 4 bases and J dropped 4; count of bases not matched to a gene: 6. There are 14 residues in the CDR3. Germline V gene sequence: CDR1 LNHDA, CDR2 SQIVND (reference sequence). The CDR3 coding sequence is TGTGCCAGTAGTACCCAGGGGGGCATCACTGAAGCTTTCTTT. Encoded protein: CASSTQGGITEAFF.

Written as DNA, the CDR3 is TGTGCCAGCAGAGAAGCGGGAGGGGACAATGAGCAGTTCTTC. Translation: CASREAGGDNEQFF. V usage is TRBV25-1 and J usage is TRBJ2-1, with TRBD2 identical over 10 bases. The CDR3 extends over 14 amino acids. Losses at the gene ends were 6 bases for V and 5 bases for J; bases not matched to a gene: 4. Germline V CDR1 and CDR2: MGHDK, SYGVNS.

By share, this clonotype counts as large. This chain connects TRBV6-5 to TRBJ2-2; 7 nucleotides align to TRBD1. The germline CDR1 and CDR2 sequences are MNHEY and SVGAGI. V shed 6 bases and J 4 bases; nucleotides not matched to a gene: 11. The CDR3 covers 16 residues. CDR3 in DNA: TGTGCCAGCAGGTCGGGCGACAGGGCCCTCACCGGGGAGCTGTTTTTT. Protein: CASRSGDRALTGELFF.

Relative to its sample, this clonotype is medium-sized. The genes are TRBV7-2 and TRBJ2-1, with TRBD2 as a possible D gene (6 bases). The CDR3 length is 13 residues. CDR1 and CDR2 from the germline V gene are SGHTA and FQGNSA. Trimming removed 8 bases from V and 9 bases from J, with 17 bases in between. This chain's CDR3 is CASYGGGGGEQFF. The CDR3 DNA is TGTGCCAGCTACGGTGGGGGAGGTGGTGAGCAGTTCTTC. Full variable domain (rest looked up from reference TRBV7-2 and TRBJ2-1): GAGVSQSPSNKVTEKGKDVELRCDPISGHTALYWYRQSLGQGLEFLIYFQGNSAPDKSGLPSDRFSAERTGGSVSTLTIQRTQQEDSAVYLCASYGGGGGEQFFGPGTRLTVL.

This clonotype is labeled large. The genes are TRBV12-3 or TRBV12-4 and TRBJ2-3; no clear D gene. Trimming removed 7 bases at V and 6 bases at J, with 14 bases between. The CDR3 runs to 13 residues. CDR3 loop: CASISSGWDTQYF. The CDR3 DNA sequence: TGTGCCAGCATCTCCTCTGGGTGGGATACGCAGTATTTT.

This clonotype was counted only a few times. This chain connects TRBV20-1 to TRBJ2-5, with 9 positions matching TRBD2. The ends lost 6 bases at V and 7 bases at J; junction bases unmatched: 15. Per the germline V gene, CDR1 is DFQATT and CDR2 is SNEGSKA (reference sequence). CDR3 size: 15 residues. CDR3 loop: CSAPRGAGGRVTQYF. CDR3 bases: TGCAGTGCCCCACGGGGGGCGGGGGGGCGTGTGACCCAGTACTTC.

This clonotype counts as medium-sized. The V gene is TRBV5-4, the J gene TRBJ2-5; TRBD2 matches at 14 bases. V was pared by 4 bases and J by 2 bases, with 1 base of the junction left unmatched. Germline V gene data show CDR1 as SGHNT and CDR2 as YYREEE (reference sequence). This CDR3 is built from 15 residues. CDR3: CASSRTSGRQETQYF. DNA for the CDR3: TGTGCCAGCAGCCGGACTAGCGGGAGGCAAGAGACCCAGTACTTC.

This clonotype was detected only a few times. The chain uses TRBV20-1 and TRBJ2-2; TRBD1 agrees at 11 bases. J gave up 6 bases and V 4 bases, and 4 bases lay outside the gene matches. Germline CDR1 reads DFQATT; CDR2 reads SNEGSKA (reference sequence). The CDR3 has 14 residues. The CDR3 sequence: CSATGTGGAGELFF. CDR3 bases: TGCAGTGCTACCGGGACAGGGGGTGCCGGGGAGCTGTTTTTT.

The J gene is TRBJ2-7, the V gene TRBV11-2; 9 nucleotides line up with TRBD1. The CDR3 is 14 residues long. Germline CDR1 and CDR2: SGHAT and FQNNGV. J was trimmed by 4 bases and V by 5 bases; bases with no gene match: 6. The CDR3 loop is CASSEDRGTYEQYF. Here the CDR3 DNA reads TGTGCCAGCAGCGAGGACAGGGGTACTTACGAGCAGTACTTC.

This sequence joins TRBV28 and TRBJ2-7; D is unclear. There are 14 residues in the CDR3. Trimming shortened V by 2 bases and J by 2 bases, and 10 bases separated the two germline ends. Germline CDR1 and CDR2: MDHEN and SYDVKM. Here the CDR3 DNA reads TGTGCCAGCAGTTTAGCACAGTCTCCCTACGAGCAGTACTTC. Encoded protein: CASSLAQSPYEQYF.

This clonotype has a handful of counts. The chain carries TRBV20-1 and TRBJ2-4; D possibly matches TRBD1 or TRBD2 (5 bases each). With 5 bases removed from V and 3 bases from J, the gap between germline ends came to 14 bases. This CDR3 region has 14 residues. The V gene's germline CDR1 is DFQATT and CDR2 SNEGSKA (reference sequence). The CDR3 DNA follows: TGCAGTGCTCCCCCCAGGGACGGCAAAAACATTCAGTACTTC. This codes for CSAPPRDGKNIQYF.

The DNA of the CDR3 is TGTGCCAGCAGCTTAGGTTTTCGGCAAGCAGGGACCCAGTACTTC. Residues: CASSLGFRQAGTQYF. The chain has TRBV7-2 and TRBJ2-5; unclear D gene. Trimming removed 1 base at V and 7 bases at J, with 16 bases between. There are 15 residues in the CDR3. Germline CDR1 SGHTA, CDR2 FQGNSA. Complete variable domain (other parts from reference TRBV7-2 and TRBJ2-5): GAGVSQSPSNKVTEKGKDVELRCDPISGHTALYWYRQSLGQGLEFLIYFQGNSAPDKSGLPSDRFSAERTGGSVSTLTIQRTQQEDSAVYLCASSLGFRQAGTQYFGPGTRLLVL.

V is TRBV20-1 and J is TRBJ1-2, with unresolved D. This CDR3 has 12 amino acids. Germline-derived CDR1 and CDR2 are DFQATT and SNEGSKA (reference sequence). V was shortened by 1 base and J by 8 bases, with 11 bases between the two germline ends. CDR3 loop: CSARVGRGGYTF. Written as DNA, the CDR3 is TGCAGTGCTAGAGTTGGGAGAGGGGGCTACACCTTC.

V gene TRBV7-2 combines with J gene TRBJ2-1, with 9 nucleotides matching TRBD2. Germline V lookup: CDR1 SGHTA, CDR2 FQGNSA. CDR3 length equals 19 residues. The J segment lost 4 bases and the V segment lost 2 bases, leaving 15 bases of the junction unmatched. The CDR3 sequence: CASSLLGASGTALYNEQFF. DNA of the CDR3: TGTGCCAGCAGCTTACTCGGCGCTAGCGGGACCGCCTTGTACAATGAGCAGTTCTTC.

V gene TRBV5-6 combines with J gene TRBJ2-1; D gene unclear. From germline, CDR1 is SGHDT and CDR2 YYEEEE. V gave up 4 bases and J gave up 7 bases, with 18 bases separating them. This CDR3 is 15 amino acids long. The CDR3 loop is CASSPWTGPANEQFF. In nucleotides, the CDR3 is TGTGCCAGCAGCCCCTGGACCGGTCCGGCTAATGAGCAGTTCTTC.

This clonotype is large by share. This rearrangement joins TRBV29-1 to TRBJ2-3, with 13 bases that match TRBD2. The length of the CDR3 is 15 residues. With 7 bases clipped from V and 5 bases from J, the junction kept 9 bases outside the gene matches. CDR1 and CDR2 from the germline V gene are SQVTM and ANQGSEA. CDR3 sequence reads: CSGKLAGGPGDTQYF. The CDR3 region has the DNA TGCAGCGGAAAACTAGCGGGGGGGCCGGGAGATACGCAGTATTTT.